This is a list of T cell receptor beta chains from one sample in a study of T-cell reconstitution after alpha-beta-depleted transplantation in children. TCRdb re-analysed the PCR reads in MiXCR, keeping a single row per CDR3 protein. The table records hundreds of thousands of distinct CDR3 sequences, 8% to 11% of them present only once. The input for sequencing was PBMCs, taken before TCRalphabeta/CD19-depleted stem cell transplant. These receptors were taken from a child under 10 years old with inherited bone marrow failure, due to receive a stem cell transplant. The CDR3 runs from the conserved cysteine through the conserved F or W. A D gene is named only where the DNA matches it firmly. Clone size is not always given. Where it is, it says once, few, many or a class for expanded clones.

clone_size	v_call	j_call	d_call	cdr3_aa	cdr3_nt
many	TRBV6-1	TRBJ1-5	TRBD1	CASSRDRGRVGNQPQHF	TGTGCCAGCAGTCGGGACAGGGGGCGCGTTGGCAATCAGCCCCAGCATTTT
many	TRBV10-3	TRBJ2-7	.	CAISESGEAGLSSYEQYF	TGTGCCATCAGTGAGTCTGGGGAGGCGGGACTGAGCTCCTACGAGCAGTACTTC
.	TRBV28	TRBJ2-5	.	CASSLAGKTQYF	TGTGCCAGCAGCCTGGCGGGGAAGACCCAGTACTTC
many	TRBV10-3	TRBJ2-2	TRBD2	CAITGTSGDTGELFF	TGTGCCATCACAGGGACTAGCGGGGACACCGGGGAGCTGTTTTTT
many	TRBV27	TRBJ1-6	.	CASSPPNSPLHF	TGTGCCAGCAGCCCACCGAATTCACCCCTCCACTTT
.	TRBV27	TRBJ2-5	TRBD2	CASSLSDQTGGIYQETQYF	TGTGCCAGCAGTTTATCCGACCAAACGGGGGGGATATACCAAGAGACCCAGTACTTC
.	TRBV20-1	TRBJ1-1	TRBD1	CSARDSQGANTEAFF	TGCAGTGCTAGAGATAGTCAGGGGGCGAACACTGAAGCTTTCTTT
few	TRBV7-2	TRBJ2-7	.	CASSFSRGFYEQYF	TGTGCCAGCAGCTTCTCCAGGGGTTTCTACGAGCAGTACTTC
few	TRBV20-1	TRBJ2-1	TRBD2	CSARDPGSGTTYNEQFF	TGCAGTGCTAGAGATCCGGGTAGCGGGACAACCTACAATGAGCAGTTCTTC
many	TRBV7-9	TRBJ2-7	.	CASARARFEDYEQYF	TGTGCCAGCGCCCGGGCCAGATTCGAGGACTACGAGCAGTACTTC
many	TRBV10-3	TRBJ2-4	TRBD1	CAISDRDRDIQYF	TGTGCCATCAGTGACCGTGACAGGGACATTCAGTACTTC
many	TRBV28	TRBJ1-4	.	CASSGRGAVANEKLFF	TGTGCCAGCAGCGGTCGGGGGGCGGTGGCTAATGAAAAACTGTTTTTT
many	TRBV5-1	TRBJ2-7	.	CASVGAPSYEQYF	TGCGCCAGCGTTGGGGCGCCCTCCTACGAGCAGTACTTC
many	TRBV4-3	TRBJ2-5	.	CASSQVGGPRGETQYF	TGCGCCAGCAGCCAAGTTGGGGGACCAAGAGGAGAGACCCAGTACTTC
few	TRBV29-1	TRBJ2-1	.	CSVEHRVYEQFF	TGCAGCGTTGAGCACAGGGTTTATGAGCAGTTCTTC
.	TRBV29-1	TRBJ2-7	.	CSVETASYEQYF	TGCAGCGTTGAAACCGCTTCCTACGAGCAGTACTTC
many	TRBV29-1	TRBJ1-1	TRBD1	CSAAGTAMNTEAFF	TGCAGCGCTGCAGGGACAGCTATGAACACTGAAGCTTTCTTT
many	TRBV27	TRBJ2-1	TRBD1	CASRLTGGEYNEQFF	TGTGCCAGCAGACTGACAGGGGGCGAGTACAATGAGCAGTTCTTC
many	TRBV20-1	TRBJ2-1	TRBD2	CSAPGKGGPYNEQFF	TGCAGTGCCCCCGGTAAGGGAGGGCCCTACAATGAGCAGTTCTTC
.	TRBV6-2/TRBV6-3	TRBJ2-3	.	CASSFGDYSLVTDTQYF	TGTGCCAGCAGTTTCGGAGACTACTCCTTGGTGACAGATACGCAGTATTTT
many	TRBV27	TRBJ2-3	.	CASSLGGLDTQYF	TGTGCCAGCAGTTTAGGGGGGCTTGATACGCAGTATTTT
.	TRBV28	TRBJ2-7	TRBD2	CASSLLTSGSNEQYF	TGTGCCAGCAGTTTATTAACTAGCGGGAGTAACGAGCAGTACTTC
few	TRBV18	TRBJ2-3	.	CASSPGTALDRYF	TGTGCCAGCTCACCCGGGACCGCCTTGGATCGGTATTTT
few	TRBV20-1	TRBJ2-7	.	CSARDSVAGTAYEQYF	TGCAGTGCTAGAGATTCGGTCGCGGGGACCGCCTACGAGCAGTACTTC
many	TRBV7-6	TRBJ2-1	TRBD2	CASSLTSGRYEQFF	TGTGCCAGCAGCTTGACTAGCGGGAGGTATGAGCAGTTCTTC
many	TRBV12-3/TRBV12-4	TRBJ2-1	.	CASSFGGLANEQFF	TGTGCCAGCAGTTTCGGTGGACTGGCCAATGAGCAGTTCTTC
many	TRBV7-2	TRBJ1-1	.	CASSFYTEAFF	TGTGCCAGCAGCTTCTACACTGAAGCTTTCTTT
many	TRBV19	TRBJ2-2	.	CASSMSGTGELFF	TGTGCCAGTAGTATGTCTGGGACCGGGGAGCTGTTTTTT
many	TRBV9	TRBJ2-7	TRBD2	CASSVGGSSYEQYF	TGTGCCAGCAGCGTAGGCGGGAGCTCCTACGAGCAGTACTTC
many	TRBV5-1	TRBJ2-7	.	CASSVDPSSYEQYF	TGCGCCAGCAGCGTGGACCCTAGCTCCTACGAGCAGTACTTC
.	TRBV4-1	TRBJ2-7	.	CASSRDLGPYEQYF	TGCGCCAGCAGCCGCGACCTTGGACCCTACGAGCAGTACTTC
many	TRBV25-1	TRBJ1-1	.	CASSSPVAGAFF	TGTGCCAGCAGTTCCCCCGTTGCCGGAGCTTTCTTT
many	TRBV4-3	TRBJ2-2	TRBD2	CASSQDYSARGRHGELFF	TGCGCCAGCAGCCAAGATTATTCGGCTCGCGGGAGGCACGGGGAGCTGTTTTTT
.	TRBV20-1	TRBJ2-1	TRBD2	CSALGLAGGNEQFF	TGCAGTGCTTTAGGACTAGCGGGAGGGAATGAGCAGTTCTTC
many	TRBV29-1	TRBJ2-7	.	CSVVGMSSYEQYF	TGCAGCGTTGTGGGTATGAGCTCCTACGAGCAGTACTTC
many	TRBV5-1	TRBJ2-5	TRBD2	CASSLELAGETQYF	TGCGCCAGCAGCTTGGAACTAGCGGGAGAGACCCAGTACTTC
many	TRBV11-2	TRBJ2-5	TRBD1	CASRTYDKDRGRETQYF	TGTGCCAGCAGGACGTATGACAAGGACAGGGGAAGGGAGACCCAGTACTTC
.	TRBV6-6	TRBJ2-1	.	CASSYPGTRGDSSYNEQFF	TGTGCCAGCAGTTATCCCGGGACTAGGGGGGACAGCTCCTACAATGAGCAGTTCTTC
many	TRBV5-1	TRBJ2-1	.	CASSLYLAVGNEQFF	TGCGCCAGCAGCTTGTATCTGGCTGTAGGCAATGAGCAGTTCTTC
many	TRBV5-1	TRBJ2-7	TRBD2	CASSLSGAYEQYF	TGCGCCAGCAGCTTGAGCGGGGCTTACGAGCAGTACTTC
many	TRBV27	TRBJ2-7	.	CASSFVGVLGEQYF	TGTGCCAGCAGTTTCGTGGGGGTTCTGGGCGAGCAGTACTTC
many	TRBV29-1	TRBJ1-2	TRBD1	CSVVPTGGPPYGYTF	TGCAGCGTTGTCCCGACAGGGGGCCCTCCTTATGGCTACACCTTC
many	TRBV6-2/TRBV6-3	TRBJ2-6	.	CASSPLGARGANVLTF	TGTGCCAGCAGTCCTCTCGGGGCGCGGGGGGCCAACGTCCTGACTTTC
many	TRBV29-1	TRBJ2-1	TRBD2	CSVEEGPASGEYNEQFF	TGCAGCGTTGAAGAGGGACCCGCTAGCGGGGAGTACAATGAGCAGTTCTTC
many	TRBV29-1	TRBJ1-4	.	CSVGRRDNEKLFF	TGCAGCGTTGGTCGACGGGACAATGAAAAACTGTTTTTT
many	TRBV27	TRBJ2-1	TRBD1	CASSLLTSGTGVDEQFF	TGTGCCAGCAGTTTATTAACATCCGGGACAGGGGTAGATGAGCAGTTCTTC
many	TRBV4-3	TRBJ2-5	TRBD2	CASSQDFPSGSLYETQYF	TGCGCCAGCAGCCAAGATTTCCCTAGCGGGAGTTTGTACGAGACCCAGTACTTC
many	TRBV4-2	TRBJ2-3	TRBD2	CASSPRTSGSTDTQYF	TGTGCCAGCAGCCCCCGGACTAGCGGGAGCACAGATACGCAGTATTTT
many	TRBV5-1	TRBJ2-3	.	CASSTRDRRTDTQYF	TGCGCCAGCAGCACCCGGGACCGCCGCACAGATACGCAGTATTTT
many	TRBV24-1	TRBJ1-1	TRBD1	CATSDSTGRNTEAFF	TGTGCCACCAGTGATTCGACAGGGAGGAACACTGAAGCTTTCTTT
many	TRBV5-4	TRBJ1-1	.	CASSLQRGSEAFF	TGTGCCAGCAGCTTGCAAAGGGGCTCTGAAGCTTTCTTT
many	TRBV10-3	TRBJ2-2	TRBD2	CAISRGTSGGGELFF	TGTGCCATCTCACGCGGGACTAGCGGAGGCGGGGAGCTGTTTTTT